The T cell receptor beta chain under discussion was sequenced for a study of blood T cell repertoires in COVID-19. As for the study in general: Acute-phase and convalescent COVID-19 samples originated in the United States, Italy and Spain.

Original handling: Reference gene primer amplification in the assay estimated nucleated cell counts. Sequenced by immunoSEQ multiplex PCR; TCRdb stores in-frame clones only, minus some. The V and J calls and clone size come from that table; D and trimming were worked out from the DNA. The sample yields approximately 300,000 clones, roughly nine tenths seen once. The junction had 3 bases not matched to a gene; V was cut back by 4 bases and J by 2 bases. From germline, CDR1 is MNHNY and CDR2 SVGAGI (reference sequence). The CDR3 is made up of 14 amino acids. This chain uses TRBV6-6 with TRBJ2-7, with TRBD1 matching 9 bases. This receptor was obtained from a woman aged 30 to 39 with COVID-19, enrolled during active disease. The sample taken for sequencing was peripheral blood. In DNA, the CDR3 is TGTGCCAGCAGTTGGGACAGGGTGGCCTACGAGCAGTACTTC. Its protein is CASSWDRVAYEQYF.